This TCR beta chain was recovered during a study of cytomegalovirus exposure and HLA in healthy donors. In regard to this clone: The antigen remains undetermined.

Study-wide results and limits: Per a later analysis, 18,000 or so TCR beta sequences showed association with HLA alleles at 0.05 false discovery rate. Across all donors, roughly uniform sequencing depth was an assumption of the presence/absence analyses. Within a later analysis, the majority of CMV-associated TCR beta chains appeared HLA-restricted.

Although they were nominally healthy when sampled, donors likely had unrecorded immune exposures. In germline, CDR1 is SGHRS, CDR2 YFSETQ. This CDR3 is 12 amino acids long. The trim removed 4 bases at V and 8 bases at J, leaving 5 bases unmatched. PCR employed 60 Vbeta and 13 Jbeta primers. Measured with immunoSEQ multiplex PCR; TCRdb has only the in-frame clones, and not every one. The sample totals tens of thousands of clones. This receptor was taken from a human donor in good health. The sample was PBMCs. The chain employs TRBV5-1 and TRBJ1-2; 7 nucleotides match TRBD1. CDR3 region: CASSMDRTGYTF. CDR3 nucleotides: TGCGCCAGCAGCATGGACAGGACCGGCTACACCTTC.